This entry lists 16 T cell receptor beta chains sequenced from one sample in a study of regulatory T cells in long-lasting Graves disease. Arm-PCR of CDR3 regions with iRepertoire HTBI primers generated TCR beta libraries. TCRdb reanalysed the multiplex PCR reads using MiXCR and keeps one entry per CDR3 protein. There are 300,000 or so distinct CDR3 sequences in the sample; less than 20% occur only once, and 29% lies in the top ten. The time point is: persistent/refractory GD, antithyroid drugs over 5 years with positive TRAb. PBMC-extracted RNA yielded the TCR library. The sequencing used peripheral blood mononuclear cells (PBMCs), collected when the disease was refractory, from a patient treated with antithyroid drugs. These receptors originate from a female donor with Graves disease.

This clonotype was counted ten times or more. The V and J genes are TRBV24-1 and TRBJ1-2, with 8 nucleotides matching TRBD1. Germline V gives CDR1 KGHDR, CDR2 SFDVKD. The J segment lost 6 bases and the V segment lost 7 bases, leaving 6 bases of the junction unmatched. The CDR3 spans 13 residues. DNA for the CDR3: TGTGCCACCAGCGGACAGGGAAGACATGGCTACACCTTC. Amino acid sequence: CATSGQGRHGYTF.

In this sample, this clonotype turned up a few times. This rearrangement joins TRBV20-1 to TRBJ1-1, with 7 bases fitting TRBD1. Trimming removed 6 bases from V and 1 base from J; junction bases left unmatched: 8. Germline lookup yields CDR1 DFQATT and CDR2 SNEGSKA (reference sequence). The CDR3 covers 14 residues. As DNA, the CDR3 is TGCAGTGCGAGAAGGGGGCTTAGGAACACTGAAGCTTTCTTT. The encoded protein is CSARRGLRNTEAFF.

This clonotype was detected only a few times. V gene TRBV29-1 combines with J gene TRBJ1-2; the match to TRBD1 covers 8 bases. Germline V CDR1 and CDR2: SQVTM, ANQGSEA. The V and J ends lost 2 bases and 4 bases, in that order; junction bases with no gene match: 6. The CDR3 covers 14 residues. CDR3 sequence: CSVEKAGGGYGYTF. As DNA, the CDR3 is TGCAGCGTTGAAAAAGCAGGGGGCGGCTATGGCTACACCTTC. Combining the CDR3 with reference TRBV29-1 and TRBJ1-2 gives the whole variable domain SAVISQKPSRDICQRGTSLTIQCQVDSQVTMMFWYRQQPGQSLTLIATANQGSEATYESGFVIDKFPISRPNLTFSTLTVSNMSPEDSSIYLCSVEKAGGGYGYTFGSGTRLTVV.

The chain combines TRBV7-9 with TRBJ1-1; TRBD1 is a possible D gene (5 bases). CDR1 SEHNR and CDR2 FQNEAQ come from the germline V gene (reference sequence). This CDR3 has 15 amino acids. The V and J ends lost 1 base and 0 bases respectively, with 9 bases between them. Here the CDR3 DNA reads TGTGCCAGCAGCTTAGTAGGAGGGGTGAACACTGAAGCTTTCTTT. It codes for CASSLVGGVNTEAFF. Together with reference TRBV7-9 and TRBJ1-1, the CDR3 gives the full variable domain: DTGVSQNPRHKITKRGQNVTFRCDPISEHNRLYWYRQTLGQGPEFLTYFQNEAQLEKSRLLSDRFSAERPKGSFSTLEIQRTEQGDSAMYLCASSLVGGVNTEAFFGQGTRLTVV.

In its sample, this clonotype was seen many times. The chain is built from TRBV29-1 and TRBJ2-5; TRBD1 agrees at 7 bases. Germline V gives CDR1 SQVTM, CDR2 ANQGSEA. The trim removed 6 bases at V and 5 bases at J, leaving 9 bases unmatched. The CDR3 length is 13 residues. CDR3 nucleotide sequence: TGCAGCGTGGACACCCCACAGGGGGAGACCCAGTACTTC. This gives the protein CSVDTPQGETQYF.

This clonotype has a count of ten or more. The CDR3 DNA reads TGTGCCAGCAGTGAATATCAGCCCCCGAGGCTAGGGAATGGCTACACCTTC. Translated, it gives CASSEYQPPRLGNGYTF. V and J are TRBV25-1 and TRBJ1-2; unclear D gene. The CDR3 has 17 amino acids. The germline V gene has CDR1 MGHDK and CDR2 SYGVNS. V was shortened by 0 bases and J by 6 bases, with 20 bases between the two germline ends.

On this clonotype: A much bigger clone sits one base away, suggesting this may be a read error. CDR3 sequence (DNA): TGTGCCAGCAAAAAAGCGGGAGGGCAGTACGAGCAGTGCTTC. Translation gives CASKKAGGQYEQCF. The rearrangement uses TRBV2 and TRBJ2-5, with 10 bases matching TRBD2. CDR1 and CDR2 from the germline V gene are SNHLY and FYNNEI. This CDR3 has 14 amino acids.

This sequence joins TRBV19 and TRBJ1-2; possible D gene TRBD1, 6 bases. Per germline, CDR1 LNHDA and CDR2 SQIVND (reference sequence). V lost 6 bases and J lost 2, with 19 bases in between. CDR3 length: 16 amino acids. DNA for the CDR3: TGTGCCAGTAGCCACAACCCGGGGGCCGGCAACTATGGCTACACCTTC. Residues: CASSHNPGAGNYGYTF.

The table lists this clonotype with a few counts. The chain couples TRBV5-6 to TRBJ1-6; 9 bases align to TRBD1. Germline CDR1 and CDR2: SGHDT and YYEEEE. J gave up 6 bases and V 4 bases, and 5 bases lay outside the gene matches. The CDR3 spans 15 residues. CDR3 DNA sequence: TGTGCCAGCAGCCGGCCGGGACAGGGTAATTCACCCCTCCACTTT. Residues: CASSRPGQGNSPLHF.

Note on this clonotype: Germline is not matched at one junction end, which may reflect a read error. The chain is built from TRBV4-2 and TRBJ2-7; D is possibly TRBD1 (5 bases). This CDR3 spans 12 amino acids. The V gene's germline CDR1 is LGHNA and CDR2 YNFKEQ. The CDR3 sequence: CASSQQGYGQYF. Written as DNA, the CDR3 is TGTGCCAGCAGCCAACAGGGCTACGGGCAGTACTTC.

This clonotype was recorded at least ten times. The chain has TRBV7-9 and TRBJ1-1, with 7 bases identical to TRBD1. The CDR3 is 15 residues long. V lost 4 bases and J lost 1; bases outside the gene matches: 6. Looked up from germline, CDR1 is SEHNR and CDR2 is FQNEAQ (reference sequence). The CDR3 here is CASSSMTGRNTEAFF. The CDR3 coding sequence is TGTGCCAGCAGCTCTATGACAGGGAGGAACACTGAAGCTTTCTTT.

This clonotype was recorded at least ten times. This rearrangement joins TRBV12-3 or TRBV12-4 to TRBJ1-1, with D tentatively TRBD1 (5 bases). The CDR3 loop spans 14 amino acids. The V end lost 7 bases, the J end lost 1 base, and 13 bases lay between the germline ends. CDR3 sequence reads: CASNLPGRNTEAFF. In DNA, the CDR3 is TGTGCCAGCAACCTCCCGGGACGGAACACTGAAGCTTTCTTT.

This clonotype came up a few times. V gene TRBV5-6 combines with J gene TRBJ2-5, with a possible D match to TRBD2 (5 bases). CDR1 and CDR2 (germline): SGHDT, YYEEEE. V was cut by 5 bases and J by 2 bases, with 13 bases left in between. The CDR3 has 14 amino acids. The CDR3 spells CASRSPGSQETQYF. The CDR3 DNA is TGTGCCAGCAGATCGCCGGGATCTCAAGAGACCCAGTACTTC.

Many counts were recorded for this clonotype. The chain recombines TRBV20-1 with TRBJ2-7; D is uncertain. Germline V lookup: CDR1 DFQATT, CDR2 SNEGSKA (reference sequence). The ends were cut back, 6 bases at V and 2 bases at J, with 11 bases in the middle. The CDR3 spans 12 residues. This chain's CDR3 is CSANLPTYEQYF. In DNA form, the CDR3 reads TGCAGTGCCAACTTACCAACCTACGAGCAGTACTTC.

In this sample, this clonotype turned up many times. The V and J genes are TRBV28 and TRBJ1-1, with D unclear. The germline V and J ends were trimmed by 5 bases and 0 bases, with 10 bases remaining between them. The CDR3 consists of 14 residues. Germline V lookup: CDR1 MDHEN, CDR2 SYDVKM. The CDR3 loop is CASSLPSMNTEAFF. The CDR3 nucleotides read TGTGCCAGCAGTCTACCAAGTATGAACACTGAAGCTTTCTTT.

V usage is TRBV9 and J usage is TRBJ1-1; no firm D call. This CDR3 region has 15 residues. Trimming shortened V by 4 bases and J by 4 bases, and 17 bases separated the two germline ends. Germline-derived CDR1 and CDR2 are SGDLS and YYNGEE. The DNA of the CDR3 is TGTGCCAGCAGCCCCCGGGCCTTAAGTGGCACTGAAGCTTTCTTT. It yields the protein CASSPRALSGTEAFF. The full variable domain, with the rest looked up from reference TRBV9 and TRBJ1-1, is DSGVTQTPKHLITATGQRVTLRCSPRSGDLSVYWYQQSLDQGLQFLIQYYNGEERAKGNILERFSAQQFPDLHSELNLSSLELGDSALYFCASSPRALSGTEAFFGQGTRLTVV.